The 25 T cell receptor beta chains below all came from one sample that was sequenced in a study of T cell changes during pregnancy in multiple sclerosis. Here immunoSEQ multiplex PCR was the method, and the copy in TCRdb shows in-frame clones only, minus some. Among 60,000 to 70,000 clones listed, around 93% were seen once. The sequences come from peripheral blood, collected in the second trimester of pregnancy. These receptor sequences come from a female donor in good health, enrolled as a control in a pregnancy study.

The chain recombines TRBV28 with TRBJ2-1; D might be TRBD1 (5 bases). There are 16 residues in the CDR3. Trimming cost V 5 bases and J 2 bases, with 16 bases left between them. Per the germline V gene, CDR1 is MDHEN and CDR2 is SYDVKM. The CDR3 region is CASSPPTVVTYNEQFF. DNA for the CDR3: TGTGCCAGCAGTCCCCCGACAGTTGTTACCTACAATGAGCAGTTCTTC.

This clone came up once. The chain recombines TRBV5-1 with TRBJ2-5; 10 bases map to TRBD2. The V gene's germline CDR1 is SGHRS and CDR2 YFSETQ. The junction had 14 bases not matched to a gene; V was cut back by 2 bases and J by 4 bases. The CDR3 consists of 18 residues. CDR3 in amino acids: CASSFGQTFSGGGETQYF. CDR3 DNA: TGCGCCAGCAGCTTCGGACAGACGTTCAGCGGGGGGGGAGAGACCCAGTACTTC.

The CDR3 coding sequence is TGTGCCAGCAGCTTAGCGGGCGGACAGGGTAGGAAAAACGAGCAGTACTTC. Translated, it gives CASSLAGGQGRKNEQYF. V gene TRBV7-9 combines with J gene TRBJ2-7; 8 bases match TRBD1. Germline V gene data show CDR1 as SEHNR and CDR2 as FQNEAQ (reference sequence). This CDR3 is built from 17 residues. Germline trimming cut 0 bases from V and 5 bases from J; bases unmatched to any gene: 12.

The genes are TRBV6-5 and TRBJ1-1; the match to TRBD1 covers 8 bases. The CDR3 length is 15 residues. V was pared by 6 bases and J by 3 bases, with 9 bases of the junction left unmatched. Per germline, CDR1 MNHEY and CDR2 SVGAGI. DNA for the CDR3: TGTGCCAGCAGCCGAACTCCAGGGGGCCACACTGAAGCTTTCTTT. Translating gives CASSRTPGGHTEAFF.

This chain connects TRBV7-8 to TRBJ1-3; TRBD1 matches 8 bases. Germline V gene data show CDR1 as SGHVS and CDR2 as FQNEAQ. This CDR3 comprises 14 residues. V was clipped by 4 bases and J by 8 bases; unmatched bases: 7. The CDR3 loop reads CASSYRTGSDTIYF. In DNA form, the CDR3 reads TGTGCCAGCAGCTACCGGACAGGGTCTGACACCATATATTTT.

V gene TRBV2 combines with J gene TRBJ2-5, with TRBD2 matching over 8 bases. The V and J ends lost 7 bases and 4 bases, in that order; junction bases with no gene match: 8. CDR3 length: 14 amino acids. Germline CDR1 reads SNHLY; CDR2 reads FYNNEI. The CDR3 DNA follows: TGTGCCAGCACAACGGGGGGGCCCGCAGAGACCCAGTACTTC. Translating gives CASTTGGPAETQYF. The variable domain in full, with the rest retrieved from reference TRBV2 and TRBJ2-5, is EPEVTQTPSHQVTQMGQEVILRCVPISNHLYFYWYRQILGQKVEFLVSFYNNEISEKSEIFDDQFSVERPDGSNFTLKIRSTKLEDSAMYFCASTTGGPAETQYFGPGTRLLVL.

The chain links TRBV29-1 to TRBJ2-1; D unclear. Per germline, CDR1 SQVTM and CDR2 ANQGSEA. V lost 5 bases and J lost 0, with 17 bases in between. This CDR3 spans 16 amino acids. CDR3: CSVYSTNEHSYNEQFF. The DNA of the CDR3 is TGCAGCGTTTACTCCACGAACGAGCACTCCTACAATGAGCAGTTCTTC.

CDR3 in DNA: TGTGCCAGCAGTTACTCGACAGGGAAAGGAAACACCATATATTTT. This gives the protein CASSYSTGKGNTIYF. V and J are TRBV6-5 and TRBJ1-3; TRBD1 matches at 7 bases. The CDR3 totals 15 residues. CDR1 and CDR2 from the germline V gene are MNHEY and SVGAGI. V lost 0 bases and J lost 4; bases outside the gene matches: 3.

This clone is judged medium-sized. The CDR3 sequence is CASTRTGGSYGYTF. The CDR3 region has the DNA TGTGCCAGTACCAGGACAGGGGGCAGCTATGGCTACACCTTC. The chain uses TRBV19 and TRBJ1-2, with 11 bases that match TRBD1. The CDR3 spans 14 residues. From germline, CDR1 is LNHDA and CDR2 SQIVND (reference sequence). The V and J ends lost 7 bases and 4 bases, in that order; junction bases with no gene match: 5.

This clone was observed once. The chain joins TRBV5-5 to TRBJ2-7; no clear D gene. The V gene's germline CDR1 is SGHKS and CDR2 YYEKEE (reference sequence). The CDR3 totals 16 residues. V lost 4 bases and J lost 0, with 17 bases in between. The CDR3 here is CASSLMMSRNSYEQYF. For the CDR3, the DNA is TGTGCCAGCAGCCTAATGATGAGTAGAAACTCCTACGAGCAGTACTTC.

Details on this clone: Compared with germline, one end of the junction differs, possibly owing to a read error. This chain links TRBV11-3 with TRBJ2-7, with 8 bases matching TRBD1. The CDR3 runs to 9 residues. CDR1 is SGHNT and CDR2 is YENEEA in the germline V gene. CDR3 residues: CASRHRGDF. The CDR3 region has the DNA TGTGCCAGCAGGCACAGGGGGGACTTC.

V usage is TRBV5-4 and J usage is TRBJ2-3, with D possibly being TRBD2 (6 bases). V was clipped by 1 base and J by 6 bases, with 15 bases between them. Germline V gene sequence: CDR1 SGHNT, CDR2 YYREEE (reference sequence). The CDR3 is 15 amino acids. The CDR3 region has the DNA TGTGCCAGCAGCTTGTGGGTAGCGGTTCTCGATACGCAGTATTTT. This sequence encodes CASSLWVAVLDTQYF.

CDR3 in amino acids: CATSRSRSANEKLFF. The CDR3 region has the DNA TGTGCCACCAGCAGATCCAGGTCGGCTAATGAAAAACTGTTTTTT. The V gene is TRBV15, the J gene TRBJ1-4; D unresolved. The CDR3 totals 15 residues. V lost 2 bases, J lost 3 bases, and 10 bases lay in between. The germline V gene encodes CDR1 LNHNV and CDR2 YYDKDF (reference sequence). The full variable domain, completed using reference TRBV15 and TRBJ1-4, is DAMVIQNPRYQVTQFGKPVTLSCSQTLNHNVMYWYQQKSSQAPKLLFHYYDKDFNNEADTPDNFQSRRPNTSFCFLDIRSPGLGDTAMYLCATSRSRSANEKLFFGSGTQLSVL.

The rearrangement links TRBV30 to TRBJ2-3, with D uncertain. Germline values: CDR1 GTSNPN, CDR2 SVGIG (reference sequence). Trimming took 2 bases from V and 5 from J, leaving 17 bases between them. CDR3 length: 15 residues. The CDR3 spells CAWSLRTFVLDTQYF. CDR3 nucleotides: TGTGCCTGGAGTCTACGTACCTTTGTTCTAGATACGCAGTATTTT.

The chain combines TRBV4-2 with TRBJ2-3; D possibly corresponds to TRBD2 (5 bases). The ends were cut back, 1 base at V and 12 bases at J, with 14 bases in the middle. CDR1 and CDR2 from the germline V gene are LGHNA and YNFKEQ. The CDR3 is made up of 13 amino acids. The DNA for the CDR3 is TGTGCCAGCAGCCAAGTTGGAGGTGGGCCTCAGTATTTT. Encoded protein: CASSQVGGGPQYF.

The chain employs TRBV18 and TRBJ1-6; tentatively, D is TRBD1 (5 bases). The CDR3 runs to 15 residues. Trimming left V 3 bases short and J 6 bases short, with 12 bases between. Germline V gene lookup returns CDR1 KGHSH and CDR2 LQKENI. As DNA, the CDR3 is TGTGCCAGCTCACCCAGGGAAGCGGGTAATTCACCCCTCCACTTT. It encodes CASSPREAGNSPLHF.

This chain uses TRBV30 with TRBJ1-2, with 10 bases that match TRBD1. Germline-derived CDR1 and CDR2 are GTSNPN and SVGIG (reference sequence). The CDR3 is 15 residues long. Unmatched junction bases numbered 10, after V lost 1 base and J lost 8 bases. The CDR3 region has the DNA TGTGCCTGGAGTGAAACCGGGACAGGGGACAAAGGCTACACCTTC. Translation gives CAWSETGTGDKGYTF.

CDR3 residues: CASSLDVGRRNLGYTF. The CDR3 region has the DNA TGCGCCAGCAGCTTGGATGTGGGGCGCAGAAATCTTGGCTACACCTTC. V gene TRBV5-1 combines with J gene TRBJ1-2, with a weak D call TRBD1 (5 bases). The CDR3 has 16 residues. Germline values: CDR1 SGHRS, CDR2 YFSETQ. V was pared by 0 bases and J by 7 bases, with 19 bases between.

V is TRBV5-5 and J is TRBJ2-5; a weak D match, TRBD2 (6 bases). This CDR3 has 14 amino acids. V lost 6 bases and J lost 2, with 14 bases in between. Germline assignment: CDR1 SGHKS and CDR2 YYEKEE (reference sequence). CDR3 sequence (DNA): TGTGCCAGCACCTTTTCGGGACTTCAAGAGACCCAGTACTTC. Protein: CASTFSGLQETQYF.

The CDR3 protein is CASSPLWGRVIAFF. As DNA, the CDR3 is TGTGCCAGCTCACCATTGTGGGGCAGGGTGATAGCTTTCTTT. This chain links TRBV18 with TRBJ1-1, with D possibly TRBD1 on 5 matching bases. V was clipped by 2 bases and J by 10 bases, with 17 bases between them. Per the germline V gene, CDR1 is KGHSH and CDR2 is LQKENI. The CDR3 has 14 amino acids.

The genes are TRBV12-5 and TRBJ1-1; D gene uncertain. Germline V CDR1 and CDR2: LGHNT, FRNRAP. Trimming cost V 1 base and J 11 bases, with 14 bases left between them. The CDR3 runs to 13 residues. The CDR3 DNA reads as TGTGCTAGTGGTTTGGGCGGCAGATCGAGGGCTTTCTTT. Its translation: CASGLGGRSRAFF. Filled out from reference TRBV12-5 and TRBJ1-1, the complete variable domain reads DARVTQTPRHKVTEMGQEVTMRCQPILGHNTVFWYRQTMMQGLELLAYFRNRAPLDDSGMPKDRFSAEMPDATLATLKIQPSEPRDSAVYFCASGLGGRSRAFFGQGTRLTVV.

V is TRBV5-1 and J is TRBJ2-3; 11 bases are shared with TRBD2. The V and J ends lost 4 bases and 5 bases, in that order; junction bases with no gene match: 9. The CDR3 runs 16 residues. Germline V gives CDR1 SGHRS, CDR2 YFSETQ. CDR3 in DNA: TGCGCCAGCAGCCCGGATAGCGGGGGGGCAGAAGATACGCAGTATTTT. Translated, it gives CASSPDSGGAEDTQYF.

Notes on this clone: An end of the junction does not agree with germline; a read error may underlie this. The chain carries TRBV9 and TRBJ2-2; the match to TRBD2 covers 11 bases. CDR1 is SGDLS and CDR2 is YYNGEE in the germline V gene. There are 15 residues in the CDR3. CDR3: CASRVAGGDTGELFF. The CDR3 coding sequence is TGTGCCAGCAGAGTAGCGGGAGGGGACACCGGGGAGCTGTTTTTT. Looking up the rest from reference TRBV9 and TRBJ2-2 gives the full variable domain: DSGVTQTPKHLITATGQRVTLRCSPRSGDLSVYWYQQSLDQGLQFLIQYYNGEERAKGNILERFSAQQFPDLHSELNLSSLELGDSALYFCASRVAGGDTGELFFGEGSRLTVL.

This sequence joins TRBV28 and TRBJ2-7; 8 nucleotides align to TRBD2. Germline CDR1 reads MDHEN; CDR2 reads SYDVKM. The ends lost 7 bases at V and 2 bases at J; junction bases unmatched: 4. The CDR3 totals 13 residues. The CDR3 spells CASTDGGAYEQYF. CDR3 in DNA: TGTGCCAGCACCGACGGGGGGGCCTACGAGCAGTACTTC.

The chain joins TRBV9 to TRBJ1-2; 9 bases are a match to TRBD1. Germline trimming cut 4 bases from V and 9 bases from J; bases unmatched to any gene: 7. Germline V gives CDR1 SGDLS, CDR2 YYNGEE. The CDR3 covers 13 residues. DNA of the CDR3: TGTGCCAGCAGCCCGGGACAGGGTGTCAGCTACACCTTC. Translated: CASSPGQGVSYTF.